What follows describes a single TCR beta chain. Its specificity is unknown. Germline-derived CDR1 and CDR2 are KGHDR and SFDVKD. The CDR3 loop spans 14 amino acids. The germline V and J ends were trimmed by 0 bases and 5 bases, with 6 bases remaining between them. The data are from a study of T cell responses to AZD1222 COVID-19 vaccine. Study-level results: Donors were mostly white British, more females; clonal diversity possibly underestimated. Baseline antibody screening turned up just six seropositive AZD1222 recipients.

Sequencing was performed with immunoSEQ multiplex PCR; in TCRdb, only in-frame clones are kept and a portion is missing. The sample contains nearly 110,000 clones, 75% to 90% of which appear only once. This receptor was taken from an adult in good health. Here the sequenced sample was peripheral blood, taken on day 0 of AZD1222 vaccination. The chain recombines TRBV24-1 with TRBJ1-4; unclear D gene. CDR3 DNA sequence: TGTGCCACCAGTGATTTGCCCCCCAATGAAAAACTGTTTTTT. Translated: CATSDLPPNEKLFF.